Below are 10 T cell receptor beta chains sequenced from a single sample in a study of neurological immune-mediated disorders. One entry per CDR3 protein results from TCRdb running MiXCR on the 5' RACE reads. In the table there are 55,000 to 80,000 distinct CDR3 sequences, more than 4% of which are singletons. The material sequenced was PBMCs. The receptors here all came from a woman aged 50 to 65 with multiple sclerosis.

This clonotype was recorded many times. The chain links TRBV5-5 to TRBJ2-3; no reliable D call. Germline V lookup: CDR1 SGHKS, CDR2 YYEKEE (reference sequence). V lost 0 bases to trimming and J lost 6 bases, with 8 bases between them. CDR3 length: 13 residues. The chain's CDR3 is CASSLGGWDTQYF. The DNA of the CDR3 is TGTGCCAGCAGCTTGGGTGGGTGGGATACGCAGTATTTT. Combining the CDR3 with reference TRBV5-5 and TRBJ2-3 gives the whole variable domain DAGVTQSPTHLIKTRGQQVTLRCSPISGHKSVSWYQQVLGQGPQFIFQYYEKEERGRGNFPDRFSARQFPNYSSELNVNALLLGDSALYLCASSLGGWDTQYFGPGTRLTVL.

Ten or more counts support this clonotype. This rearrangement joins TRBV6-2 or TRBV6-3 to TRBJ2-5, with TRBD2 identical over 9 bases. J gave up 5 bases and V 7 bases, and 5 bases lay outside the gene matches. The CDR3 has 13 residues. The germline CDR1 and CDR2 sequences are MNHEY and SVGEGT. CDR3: CASTAGGQETQYF. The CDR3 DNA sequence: TGTGCCAGCACGGCGGGGGGGCAGGAGACCCAGTACTTC.

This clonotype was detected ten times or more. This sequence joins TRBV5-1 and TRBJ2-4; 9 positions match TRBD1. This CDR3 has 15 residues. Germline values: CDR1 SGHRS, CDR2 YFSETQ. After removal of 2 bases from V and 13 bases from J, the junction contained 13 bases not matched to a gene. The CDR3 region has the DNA TGCGCCAGCAGCTTAGCCGGGACAGGGCCACGACGGCAGTACTTC. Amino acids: CASSLAGTGPRRQYF.

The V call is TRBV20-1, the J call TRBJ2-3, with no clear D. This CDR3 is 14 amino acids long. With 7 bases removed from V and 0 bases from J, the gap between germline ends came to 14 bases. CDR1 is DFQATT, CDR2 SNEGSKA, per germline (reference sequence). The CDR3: CSVTGHSSTDTQYF. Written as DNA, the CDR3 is TGCAGTGTAACGGGCCACTCTAGCACAGATACGCAGTATTTT.

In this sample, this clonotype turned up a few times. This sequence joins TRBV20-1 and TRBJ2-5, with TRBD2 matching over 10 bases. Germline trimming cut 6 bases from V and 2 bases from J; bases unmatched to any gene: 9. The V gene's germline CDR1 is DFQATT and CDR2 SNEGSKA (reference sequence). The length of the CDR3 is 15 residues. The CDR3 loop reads CSAERGGSLQETQYF. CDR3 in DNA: TGCAGTGCCGAGCGGGGGGGCTCCTTACAAGAGACCCAGTACTTC.

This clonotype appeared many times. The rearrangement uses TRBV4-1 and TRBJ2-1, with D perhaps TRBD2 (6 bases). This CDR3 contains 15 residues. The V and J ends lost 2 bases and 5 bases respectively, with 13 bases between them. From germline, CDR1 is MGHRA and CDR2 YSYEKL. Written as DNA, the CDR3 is TGCGCCAGCAGCCAAAGAATAGCGGAGCACAATGAGCAGTTCTTC. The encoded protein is CASSQRIAEHNEQFF.

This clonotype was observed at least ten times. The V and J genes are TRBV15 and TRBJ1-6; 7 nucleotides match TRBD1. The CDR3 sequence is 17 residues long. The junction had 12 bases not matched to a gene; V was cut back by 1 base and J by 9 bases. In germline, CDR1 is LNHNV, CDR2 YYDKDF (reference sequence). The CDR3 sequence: CATSRVEGGRGPSPLHF. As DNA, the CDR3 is TGTGCCACCAGCAGAGTCGAGGGCGGGAGGGGGCCTTCACCCCTCCACTTT.

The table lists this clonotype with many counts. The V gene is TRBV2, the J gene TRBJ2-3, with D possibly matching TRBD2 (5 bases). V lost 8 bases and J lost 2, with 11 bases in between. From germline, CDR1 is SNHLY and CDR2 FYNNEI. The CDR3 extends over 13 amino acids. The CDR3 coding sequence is TGTGCCAGCGCCGGGGATGACACAGATACGCAGTATTTT. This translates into CASAGDDTDTQYF.

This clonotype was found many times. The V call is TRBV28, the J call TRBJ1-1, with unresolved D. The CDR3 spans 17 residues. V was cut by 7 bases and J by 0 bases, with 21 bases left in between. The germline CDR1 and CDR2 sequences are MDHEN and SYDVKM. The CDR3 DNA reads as TGTGCCAGCACCCCGTTTCTGGTTTCTCTCATGAACACTGAAGCTTTCTTT. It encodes CASTPFLVSLMNTEAFF.

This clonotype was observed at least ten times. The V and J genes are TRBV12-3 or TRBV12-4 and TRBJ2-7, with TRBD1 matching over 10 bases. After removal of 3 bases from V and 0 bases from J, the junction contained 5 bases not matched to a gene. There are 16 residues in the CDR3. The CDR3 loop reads CASSFSGQGDSYEQYF. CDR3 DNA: TGTGCCAGCAGTTTCTCCGGACAGGGGGACTCCTACGAGCAGTACTTC.